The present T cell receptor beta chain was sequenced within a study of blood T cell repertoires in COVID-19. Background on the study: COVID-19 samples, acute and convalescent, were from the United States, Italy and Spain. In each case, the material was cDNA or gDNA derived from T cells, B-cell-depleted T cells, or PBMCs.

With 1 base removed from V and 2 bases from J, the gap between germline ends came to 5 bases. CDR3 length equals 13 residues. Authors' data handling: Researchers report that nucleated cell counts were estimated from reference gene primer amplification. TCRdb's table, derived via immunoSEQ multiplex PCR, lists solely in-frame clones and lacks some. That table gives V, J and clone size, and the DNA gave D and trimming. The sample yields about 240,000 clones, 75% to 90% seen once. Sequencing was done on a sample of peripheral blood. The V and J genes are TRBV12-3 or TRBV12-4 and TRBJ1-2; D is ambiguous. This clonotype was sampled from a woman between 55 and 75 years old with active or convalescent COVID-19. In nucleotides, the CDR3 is TGTGCCAGCAGTTTAGAACAGAACTATGGCTACACCTTC. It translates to CASSLEQNYGYTF.